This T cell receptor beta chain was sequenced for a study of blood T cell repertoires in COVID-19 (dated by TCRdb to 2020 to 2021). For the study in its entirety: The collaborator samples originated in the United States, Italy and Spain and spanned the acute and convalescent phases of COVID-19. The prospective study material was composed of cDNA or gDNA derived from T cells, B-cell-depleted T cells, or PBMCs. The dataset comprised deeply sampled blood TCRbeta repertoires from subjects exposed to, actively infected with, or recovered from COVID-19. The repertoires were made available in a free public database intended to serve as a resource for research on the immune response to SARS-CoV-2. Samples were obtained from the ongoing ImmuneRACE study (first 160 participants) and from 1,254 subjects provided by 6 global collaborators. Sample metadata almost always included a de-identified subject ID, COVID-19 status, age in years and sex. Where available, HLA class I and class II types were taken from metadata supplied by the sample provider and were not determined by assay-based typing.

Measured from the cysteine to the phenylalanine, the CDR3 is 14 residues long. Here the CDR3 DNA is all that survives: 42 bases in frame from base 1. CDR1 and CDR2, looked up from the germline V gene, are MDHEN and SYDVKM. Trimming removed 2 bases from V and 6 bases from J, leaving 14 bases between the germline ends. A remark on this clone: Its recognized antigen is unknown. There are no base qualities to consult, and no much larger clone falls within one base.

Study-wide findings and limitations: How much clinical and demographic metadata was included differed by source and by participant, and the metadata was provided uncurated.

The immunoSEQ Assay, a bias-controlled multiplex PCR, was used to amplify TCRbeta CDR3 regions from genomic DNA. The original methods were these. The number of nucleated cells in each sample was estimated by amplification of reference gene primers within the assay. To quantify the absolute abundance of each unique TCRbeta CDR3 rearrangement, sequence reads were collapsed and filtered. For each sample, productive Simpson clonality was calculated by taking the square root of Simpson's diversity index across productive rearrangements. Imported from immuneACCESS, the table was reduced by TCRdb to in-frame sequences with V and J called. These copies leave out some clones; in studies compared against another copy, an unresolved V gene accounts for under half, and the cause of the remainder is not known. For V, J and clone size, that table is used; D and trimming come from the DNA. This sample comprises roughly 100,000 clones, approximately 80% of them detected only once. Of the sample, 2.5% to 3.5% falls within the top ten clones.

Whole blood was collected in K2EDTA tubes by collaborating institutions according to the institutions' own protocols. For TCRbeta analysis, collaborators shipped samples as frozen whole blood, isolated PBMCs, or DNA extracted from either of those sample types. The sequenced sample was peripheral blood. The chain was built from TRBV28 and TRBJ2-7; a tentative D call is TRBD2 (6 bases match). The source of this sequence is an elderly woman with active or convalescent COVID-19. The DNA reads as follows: TGTGCCAGCAGTTTAGGAGGGGCACGGTCCGAGCAGTACTTC. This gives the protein CASSLGGARSEQYF.